Here is one TCR beta chain with its context. The CDR3 contains 15 residues. The germline CDR1 and CDR2 sequences are MDHEN and SYDVKM. Trimming cost V 6 bases and J 1 base; bases outside gene matches: 7. This specimen belongs to a study of shared clonotypes between healthy human individuals. The table came from immunoSEQ multiplex PCR; TCRdb's copy has only in-frame clones and leaves some out. The data hold some 1 million clones, with around 74% observed a single time. The chain combines TRBV28 with TRBJ1-1; 8 bases agree with TRBD1. Material: memory CD4+ T cells sorted from blood. Subset specified: CD45RA-negative fraction. The origin of this receptor is a man between 18 and 35 years old in good health. CDR3 in amino acids: CASSTRTGWNTEAFF. The CDR3 DNA reads as TGTGCCAGCAGCACTAGGACAGGGTGGAACACTGAAGCTTTCTTT.